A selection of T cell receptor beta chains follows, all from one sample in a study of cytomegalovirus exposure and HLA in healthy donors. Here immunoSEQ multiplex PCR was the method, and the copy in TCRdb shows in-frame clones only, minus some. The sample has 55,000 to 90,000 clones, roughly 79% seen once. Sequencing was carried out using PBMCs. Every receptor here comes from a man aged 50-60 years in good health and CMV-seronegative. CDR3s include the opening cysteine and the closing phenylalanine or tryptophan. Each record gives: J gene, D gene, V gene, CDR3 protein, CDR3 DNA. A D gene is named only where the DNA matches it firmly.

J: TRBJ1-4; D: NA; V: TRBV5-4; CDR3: CASSLATEANEKLFF; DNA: TGTGCCAGCAGCTTGGCCACAGAAGCTAATGAAAAACTGTTTTTT
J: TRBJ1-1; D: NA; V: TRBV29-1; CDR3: CSGRVVNTEAFF; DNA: TGCAGCGGGCGGGTGGTGAACACTGAAGCTTTCTTT
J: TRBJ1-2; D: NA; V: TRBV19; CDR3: CASSLSDIDNYGYTF; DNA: TGTGCCAGTAGCCTTTCGGACATCGATAACTATGGCTACACCTTC
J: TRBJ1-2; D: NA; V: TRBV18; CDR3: CASSLSDTYGYTF; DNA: TGTGCCAGCTCACTGTCGGACACCTATGGCTACACCTTC
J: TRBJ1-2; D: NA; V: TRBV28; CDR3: CASSGGQGYGYTF; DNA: TGTGCCAGCAGTGGGGGACAAGGCTATGGCTACACCTTC
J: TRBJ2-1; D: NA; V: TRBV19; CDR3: CASTTYGTYNEQFF; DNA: TGTGCCAGTACGACATACGGAACCTACAATGAGCAGTTCTTC
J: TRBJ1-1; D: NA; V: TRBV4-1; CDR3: CASSTGHHTEAFF; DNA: TGCGCCAGCAGCACGGGACACCACACTGAAGCTTTCTTT
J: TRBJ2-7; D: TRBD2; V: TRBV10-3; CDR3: CAIRKGLADTYEQYF; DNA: TGTGCCATCAGGAAGGGACTAGCGGATACCTACGAGCAGTACTTC
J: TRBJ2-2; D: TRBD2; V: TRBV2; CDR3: CASSETGTIDLTGELFF; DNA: TGTGCCAGCAGTGAGACCGGGACTATCGATCTCACCGGGGAGCTGTTTTTT
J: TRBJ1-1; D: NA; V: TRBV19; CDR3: CASSPVRTGRRTEAFF; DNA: TGTGCCAGTAGTCCCGTCCGAACCGGGAGGAGGACTGAAGCTTTCTTT
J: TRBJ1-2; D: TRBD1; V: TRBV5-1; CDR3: CASSAGQGAHYGYTF; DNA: TGCGCCAGCAGCGCCGGACAGGGGGCCCACTATGGCTACACCTTC
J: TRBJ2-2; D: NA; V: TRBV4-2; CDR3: CASSQVLSTGYTGELFF; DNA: TGTGCCAGCAGCCAAGTCCTCTCGACTGGGTACACCGGGGAGCTGTTTTTT
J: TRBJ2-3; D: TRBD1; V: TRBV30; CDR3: CAWGQGKYDTQYF; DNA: TGTGCCTGGGGACAGGGGAAATATGATACGCAGTATTTT
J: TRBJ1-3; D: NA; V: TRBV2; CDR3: CASSEGPGNTIYF; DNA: TGTGCCAGCTCGGAGGGGCCGGGAAACACCATATATTTT
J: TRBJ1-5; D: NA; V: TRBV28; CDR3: CASSRGGDNQPQHF; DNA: TGTGCCAGCAGCCGGGGAGGGGACAATCAGCCCCAGCATTTT
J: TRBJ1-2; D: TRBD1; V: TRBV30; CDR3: CAWMGTGAKKRGYTF; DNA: TGTGCCTGGATGGGGACAGGGGCTAAGAAACGTGGCTACACCTTC
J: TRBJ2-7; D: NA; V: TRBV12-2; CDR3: CASRFWSGVYEQYF; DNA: TGTGCAAGTCGCTTCTGGAGCGGAGTCTACGAGCAGTACTTC
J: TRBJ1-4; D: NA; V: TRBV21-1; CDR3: CASSRGQGKTTNEKLFF; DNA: TGTGCCAGCAGCCGTGGACAGGGAAAAACAACTAATGAAAAACTGTTTTTT
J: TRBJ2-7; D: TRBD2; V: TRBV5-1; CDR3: CASSLTTSGGAYEQYF; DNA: TGCGCCAGCAGCCTAACAACTAGCGGGGGTGCTTACGAGCAGTACTTC
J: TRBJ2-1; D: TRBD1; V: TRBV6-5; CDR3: CASSYGTGQGSNEQFF; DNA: TGTGCCAGCAGTTACGGTACGGGACAGGGCAGCAATGAGCAGTTCTTC
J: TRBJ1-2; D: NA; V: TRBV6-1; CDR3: CASSDQANYGYTF; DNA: TGTGCCAGCAGTGACCAGGCAAACTATGGCTACACCTTC
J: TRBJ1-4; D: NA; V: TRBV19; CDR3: CASSSLKTGRNEKLFF; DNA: TGTGCCAGTAGTTCGTTGAAAACAGGACGCAATGAAAAACTGTTTTTT
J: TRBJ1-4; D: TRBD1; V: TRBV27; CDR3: CASSFLGQGYEKLFF; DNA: TGTGCCAGCAGTTTTCTCGGACAGGGTTATGAAAAACTGTTTTTT
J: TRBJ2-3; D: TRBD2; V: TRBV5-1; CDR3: CASSLPGGKTDTQYF; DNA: TGCGCCAGCAGCTTACCGGGAGGCAAAACAGATACGCAGTATTTT